This TCR beta chain was sequenced for a study of blood T cell repertoires in COVID-19. Assay: immunoSEQ multiplex PCR; the TCRdb copy retains only in-frame clones and omits some. The sample includes 310,000 or so clones, roughly 87% seen only once; the top ten take approximately 9.4%. CDR3 length equals 15 residues. Germline trimming cut 5 bases from V and 2 bases from J; bases unmatched to any gene: 6. Germline V gene sequence: CDR1 MNHEY, CDR2 SMNVEV (reference sequence). Comment on this clone: Additional DNA sequences in this sample encode the identical CDR3.

The genes are TRBV27 and TRBJ1-5, with TRBD1 identical over 7 bases. Sequences were obtained from peripheral blood. This TCR was sampled from a man younger than 40 with COVID-19, enrolled during active disease. The CDR3 sequence: CASSPRQGGNQPQHF. DNA of the CDR3: TGTGCCAGCAGTCCCCGACAGGGAGGCAATCAGCCCCAGCATTTT.